The rows below give T cell receptor beta chains drawn from one sample of a study of beta chain features in type 1 diabetes. The assay was immunoSEQ multiplex PCR, and TCRdb's table has in-frame clones only and misses some. The profile shows about 290,000 clones, about 8.5% of them singletons. What was sequenced was central memory CD4+ T cells from blood. The receptors here all came from a woman between 18 and 29 years old in good health. Both conserved end residues are part of each CDR3. A D gene is named only where the DNA matches it firmly. A clone size is listed for some rows: how often the clone was seen (once, few, many), or a class if it is expanded.

14 | TRBJ1-1 | TRBD1 | TRBV28 | few | TGTGCCAGCAGAAGGGACAGGGCAGGCACTGAAGCTTTCTTT | CASRRDRAGTEAFF
16 | TRBJ2-6 | . | TRBV7-2 | . | TGTGCCGGTACGACAGGTTTACTCTCTGGGGCCAACGTCCTGACTTTC | CAGTTGLLSGANVLTF
16 | TRBJ1-5 | . | TRBV25-1 | . | TGTGCCAGCAGTGAATCGTCCGCCAGGGTCAATCAGCCCCAGCATTTT | CASSESSARVNQPQHF
16 | TRBJ2-1 | TRBD1 | TRBV7-2 | . | TGTGCCAGCAGCCCGGTCGGCACAGGGGGTTCCAATGAGCAGTTCTTC | CASSPVGTGGSNEQFF
15 | TRBJ2-7 | TRBD1 | TRBV18 | . | TGTGCCAGCTCAAGGGGACAGGTAGACTCCTACGAGCAGTACTTC | CASSRGQVDSYEQYF
16 | TRBJ2-2 | TRBD2 | TRBV13 | . | TGTGCCAGCAGCTTGGCCGCAGGGAGGGACACCGGGGAGCTGTTTTTT | CASSLAAGRDTGELFF
11 | TRBJ1-1 | . | TRBV20-1 | few | TGCAGGGGGACTTGGGGAACTGAAGCTTTCTTT | CRGTWGTEAFF
13 | TRBJ1-1 | . | TRBV11-2 | . | TGTGCCAGCAGCCCCCGTGTAGACACTGAAGCTTTCTTT | CASSPRVDTEAFF
15 | TRBJ1-5 | TRBD1 | TRBV6-5 | . | TGTGCCAGCAGCAAGATGGGGACAGGGATTCAGCCCCAGCATTTT | CASSKMGTGIQPQHF
13 | TRBJ2-7 | . | TRBV27 | . | TGTGCCAGCAGTCCCAGGGCCTCGGCAAAGCAGTACTTC | CASSPRASAKQYF
12 | TRBJ1-4 | . | TRBV4-2 | few | TGTGCCAGCAGCCAAGAGGGTGAAAAACTGTTTTTT | CASSQEGEKLFF
13 | TRBJ2-7 | . | TRBV18 | few | TGTGCCAGCTCACCAAACCGGGGTAACGAGCAGTACTTC | CASSPNRGNEQYF
15 | TRBJ2-2 | . | TRBV7-2 | many | TGTGCCAGCACGAGAGGGATTACGAACACCGGGGAGCTGTTTTTT | CASTRGITNTGELFF
13 | TRBJ2-2 | . | TRBV2 | . | TGTGCCAGCAGTGAAAGGGGTCCCGGGGAGCTGTTTTTT | CASSERGPGELFF
16 | TRBJ2-1 | TRBD1 | TRBV27 | few | TGTGCCAGCAGTTTTTGGGGACAGGGGGCCAACAATGAGCAGTTCTTC | CASSFWGQGANNEQFF
12 | TRBJ2-3 | . | TRBV12-5 | . | TGTGCTAGTGTACTTGAACACGGTACGCAGTATTTT | CASVLEHGTQYF
12 | TRBJ1-2 | . | TRBV5-6 | few | TGTGCCAGCAGCTTGTTAAACTATGGCTACACCTTC | CASSLLNYGYTF
14 | TRBJ2-1 | TRBD1 | TRBV7-9 | few | TGTGCCAGCAGCCGCCGGGACAGCCGAGTAGAGCAGTTCTTC | CASSRRDSRVEQFF
15 | TRBJ2-5 | . | TRBV5-4 | many | TGTGCCAGCACCCCTCGTAGGGGGGACCAAGAGACCCAGTACTTC | CASTPRRGDQETQYF
13 | TRBJ1-1 | . | TRBV6-5 | . | TGTGCCAGCAGTGAAGCAACTAACACTGAAGCTTTCTTT | CASSEATNTEAFF
14 | TRBJ2-7 | TRBD1 | TRBV5-4 | . | TGTGCCAGCAGCGACAGGGGGAGCTCCTACGAGCAGTACTTC | CASSDRGSSYEQYF
13 | TRBJ1-2 | TRBD1 | TRBV7-9 | . | TGTGCCAGCAGCCCTGACAGGGTAGGAGGCTACACCTTC | CASSPDRVGGYTF
18 | TRBJ2-3 | . | TRBV29-1 | . | TGCAGCGTTGAAGTTGGGGGCCGGTCCTCAACTAGCACAGATACGCAGTATTTT | CSVEVGGRSSTSTDTQYF